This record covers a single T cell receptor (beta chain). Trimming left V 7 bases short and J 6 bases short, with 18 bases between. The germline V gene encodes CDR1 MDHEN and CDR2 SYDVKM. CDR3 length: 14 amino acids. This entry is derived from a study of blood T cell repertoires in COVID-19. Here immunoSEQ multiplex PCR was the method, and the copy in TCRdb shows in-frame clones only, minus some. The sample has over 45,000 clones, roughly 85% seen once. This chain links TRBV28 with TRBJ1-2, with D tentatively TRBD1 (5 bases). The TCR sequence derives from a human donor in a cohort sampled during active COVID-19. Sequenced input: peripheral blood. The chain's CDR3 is CASTFGGLGHGYTF. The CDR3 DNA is TGTGCCAGCACCTTCGGGGGGTTGGGTCATGGCTACACCTTC.